The source of this T cell receptor beta chain is a study of blood T cell repertoires in COVID-19. Between the trimmed V and J ends, which lost 0 bases and 1 base, there was a span of 8 bases. Germline V gene lookup returns CDR1 SGDLS and CDR2 YYNGEE. CDR3 length equals 15 residues. The table came from immunoSEQ multiplex PCR; TCRdb's copy has only in-frame clones and leaves some out. The data contain 150,000 to 160,000 clones, 83% of them singletons. This rearrangement joins TRBV9 to TRBJ2-1, with unresolved D. Material for sequencing was peripheral blood. The TCR sequence derives from a woman aged 55 to 70 with COVID-19, enrolled during active disease. The chain's CDR3 is CASSVGGWSYNEQFF. The CDR3 DNA sequence: TGTGCCAGCAGCGTAGGCGGCTGGTCCTACAATGAGCAGTTCTTC.